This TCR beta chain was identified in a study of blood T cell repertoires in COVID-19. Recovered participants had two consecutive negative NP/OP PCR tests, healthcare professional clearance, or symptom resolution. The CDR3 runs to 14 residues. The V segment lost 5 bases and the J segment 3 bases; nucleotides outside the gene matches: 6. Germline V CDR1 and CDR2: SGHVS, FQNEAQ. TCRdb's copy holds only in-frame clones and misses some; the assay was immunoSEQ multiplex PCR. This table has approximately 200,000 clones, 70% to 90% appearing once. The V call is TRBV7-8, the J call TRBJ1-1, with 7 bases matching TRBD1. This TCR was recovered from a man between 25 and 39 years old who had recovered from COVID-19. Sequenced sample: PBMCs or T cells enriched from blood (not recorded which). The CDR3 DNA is TGTGCCAGCAGCCCAAGGACAGGCGACACTGAAGCTTTCTTT. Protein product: CASSPRTGDTEAFF.